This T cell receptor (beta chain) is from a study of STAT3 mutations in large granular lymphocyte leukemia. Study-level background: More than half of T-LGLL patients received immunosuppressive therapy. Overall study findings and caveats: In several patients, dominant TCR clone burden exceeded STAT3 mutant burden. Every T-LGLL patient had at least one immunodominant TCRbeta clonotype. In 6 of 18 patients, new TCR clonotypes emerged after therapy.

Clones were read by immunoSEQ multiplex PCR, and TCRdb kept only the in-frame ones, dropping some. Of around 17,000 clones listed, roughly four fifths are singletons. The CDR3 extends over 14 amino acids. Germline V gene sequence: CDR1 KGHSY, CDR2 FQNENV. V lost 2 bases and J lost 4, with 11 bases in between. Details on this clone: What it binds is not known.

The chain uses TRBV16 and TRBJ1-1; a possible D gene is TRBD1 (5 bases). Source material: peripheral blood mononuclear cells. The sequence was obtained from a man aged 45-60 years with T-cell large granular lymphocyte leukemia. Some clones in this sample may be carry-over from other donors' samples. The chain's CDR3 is CASSQRQPTTEAFF. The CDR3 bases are TGTGCCAGCAGCCAAAGACAGCCTACCACTGAAGCTTTCTTT.